This entry lists 14 T cell receptor beta chains sequenced from one sample in a study of OX40 agonist ivuxolimab in advanced cancers. This table comes from immunoSEQ multiplex PCR, and its TCRdb copy is limited to in-frame clones, with some not included. The table shows 25,000 to 30,000 clones, with more than 75% occurring only once. This sample comprised CD4+ or CD8+ T cells sorted from blood, obtained in a trial of the OX40 agonist ivuxolimab. The origin of the receptors is an adult with an advanced solid tumor such as melanoma, head and neck, liver or kidney cancer.

The chain joins TRBV28 to TRBJ2-3; tentatively, D is TRBD1 or TRBD2 (5 bases each). V was clipped by 5 bases and J by 4 bases, with 16 bases between them. Germline lookup yields CDR1 MDHEN and CDR2 SYDVKM. This CDR3 region has 15 residues. The DNA of the CDR3 is TGTGCCAGCAGTGGGACCGATACCAGGCCAGATACGCAGTATTTT. Translation: CASSGTDTRPDTQYF.

This sequence joins TRBV28 and TRBJ1-3, with D maybe TRBD1 (6 bases). V was pared by 3 bases and J by 2 bases, with 8 bases between. This CDR3 is built from 14 residues. CDR1 MDHEN and CDR2 SYDVKM come from the germline V gene. The CDR3 nucleotides are TGTGCCAGCAGTTTTTGGACAGCTGGAAACACCATATATTTT. This encodes CASSFWTAGNTIYF.

This clone was picked up one time. The chain is built from TRBV7-2 and TRBJ2-7; 8 nucleotides align to TRBD2. Germline trimming cut 5 bases from V and 1 base from J; bases unmatched to any gene: 10. Germline V gene sequence: CDR1 SGHTA, CDR2 FQGNSA. CDR3 size: 16 residues. CDR3 loop: CASSLSSGLRSYEQYF. CDR3 nucleotides: TGTGCCAGCAGCCTTTCTAGCGGGCTACGGTCCTACGAGCAGTACTTC.

The chain is built from TRBV4-1 and TRBJ2-3; TRBD2 aligns across 9 bases. CDR3 size: 14 residues. The germline gives CDR1 MGHRA, CDR2 YSYEKL. V dropped 4 bases and J dropped 1; count of bases not matched to a gene: 0. The CDR3 sequence: CASSPSGGTDTQYF. The CDR3, as DNA: TGCGCCAGCAGCCCTAGCGGGGGCACAGATACGCAGTATTTT.

This clone came up a few times. The rearrangement uses TRBV5-6 and TRBJ2-7, with TRBD2 matching 13 bases. The length of the CDR3 is 13 residues. CDR1 is SGHDT, CDR2 YYEEEE, per germline. V lost 4 bases and J lost 7; bases outside the gene matches: 2. DNA of the CDR3: TGTGCCAGCAGCGGACTAGCGGGAGATGAGCAGTACTTC. It is translated as CASSGLAGDEQYF. The full variable domain, its missing parts supplied by reference TRBV5-6 and TRBJ2-7, is DAGVTQSPTHLIKTRGQQVTLRCSPKSGHDTVSWYQQALGQGPQFIFQYYEEEERQRGNFPDRFSGHQFPNYSSELNVNALLLGDSALYLCASSGLAGDEQYFGPGTRLTVT.

V usage is TRBV2 and J usage is TRBJ2-1; D call uncertain. Germline loops: CDR1 SNHLY, CDR2 FYNNEI. This CDR3 has 13 residues. Trimming left V 5 bases short and J 3 bases short, with 8 bases between. The CDR3 protein is CASSLTIYNEQFF. CDR3 DNA: TGTGCCAGCAGTCTTACTATCTACAATGAGCAGTTCTTC. The variable domain in full, completed from reference TRBV2 and TRBJ2-1, reads EPEVTQTPSHQVTQMGQEVILRCVPISNHLYFYWYRQILGQKVEFLVSFYNNEISEKSEIFDDQFSVERPDGSNFTLKIRSTKLEDSAMYFCASSLTIYNEQFFGPGTRLTVL.

V usage is TRBV4-2 and J usage is TRBJ2-7; no reliable D call. Trimming pared 0 bases from V and 0 bases from J, leaving 9 bases between. The CDR3 contains 15 residues. Germline CDR1 and CDR2: LGHNA and YNFKEQ. The chain's CDR3 is CASSQEGLPSYEQYF. CDR3 bases: TGTGCCAGCAGCCAAGAAGGCCTACCCTCCTACGAGCAGTACTTC.

The CDR3 loop is CASLVGQGFNEQFF. The CDR3 nucleotides are TGTGCCAGCCTTGTCGGACAGGGCTTCAATGAGCAGTTCTTC. The chain joins TRBV11-2 to TRBJ2-1; TRBD1 aligns across 8 bases. Trimming cost V 8 bases and J 6 bases; bases outside gene matches: 9. Germline V CDR1 and CDR2: SGHAT, FQNNGV. The CDR3 spans 14 residues.

This clone was observed a few times. This chain joins TRBV29-1 and TRBJ2-5; TRBD2 aligns across 13 bases. This CDR3 comprises 15 residues. The germline CDR1 and CDR2 sequences are SQVTM and ANQGSEA. The V segment lost 3 bases and the J segment 4 bases; nucleotides outside the gene matches: 5. The CDR3 protein is CSVDGLAGDGETQYF. The CDR3 nucleotides read TGCAGCGTTGATGGACTAGCGGGGGATGGAGAGACCCAGTACTTC. Complete variable domain (other parts from reference TRBV29-1 and TRBJ2-5): SAVISQKPSRDICQRGTSLTIQCQVDSQVTMMFWYRQQPGQSLTLIATANQGSEATYESGFVIDKFPISRPNLTFSTLTVSNMSPEDSSIYLCSVDGLAGDGETQYFGPGTRLLVL.

The chain joins TRBV5-6 to TRBJ2-5; D uncertain. This CDR3 region has 15 residues. Germline V CDR1 and CDR2: SGHDT, YYEEEE. V lost 2 bases to trimming and J lost 1 base, with 12 bases between them. The CDR3 region has the DNA TGTGCCAGCAGCTTTTCCCCGTCGACCCAAGAGACCCAGTACTTC. Residues: CASSFSPSTQETQYF.

The chain carries TRBV15 and TRBJ1-2; 10 nucleotides line up with TRBD1. The germline CDR1 and CDR2 sequences are LNHNV and YYDKDF (reference sequence). The CDR3 totals 17 residues. The junction had 8 bases not matched to a gene; V was cut back by 0 bases and J by 4 bases. CDR3 nucleotides: TGTGCCACCAGCAGAGATCGAGGGACAGGGGCCGTCTATGGCTACACCTTC. Protein: CATSRDRGTGAVYGYTF.

The DNA of the CDR3 is TGTGCCATCGGGCCTGGGGGAAACACTGAAGCTTTCTTT. Translation: CAIGPGGNTEAFF. J is TRBJ1-1 and V is TRBV10-3, with D possibly TRBD1 on 5 matching bases. The V gene's germline CDR1 is ENHRY and CDR2 SYGVKD. This CDR3 contains 13 residues. The V end lost 8 bases, the J end lost 2 bases, and 12 bases lay between the germline ends.

The chain joins TRBV15 to TRBJ2-2; D remains unclear. The CDR3 runs to 12 residues. Germline V CDR1 and CDR2: LNHNV, YYDKDF (reference sequence). Trimming stripped 5 bases from V and 3 bases from J, with 4 bases between. The chain's CDR3 is CATSLDTGELFF. Written as DNA, the CDR3 is TGTGCCACCAGCTTAGACACCGGGGAGCTGTTTTTT.

This rearrangement joins TRBV6-6 to TRBJ2-5; no definite D call. Germline V gene lookup returns CDR1 MNHNY and CDR2 SVGAGI (reference sequence). V gave up 0 bases and J gave up 5 bases, with 7 bases separating them. The CDR3 runs 13 residues. CDR3: CASSYSTDETQYF. The CDR3 nucleotides are TGTGCCAGCAGTTACTCAACCGATGAGACCCAGTACTTC.